A selection of T cell receptor beta chains follows, all from one sample in a study of cytomegalovirus exposure and HLA in healthy donors. Clones were sequenced by immunoSEQ multiplex PCR, and TCRdb holds only the in-frame ones, with some missing. Of more than 90,000 clones detected, around three quarters appear once; the ten largest clones hold 0.57%. Specimen: PBMCs. The source of these receptors is a man under 40 in good health and CMV-seronegative. The conserved cysteine and the conserved F or W are not part of the CDR3 here. Fields, in order: CDR3 length, V gene, J gene, CDR3 protein.

CDR3 length: 13
V gene: TRBV7-9
J gene: TRBJ2-2
CDR3 protein: ASSLSGGRTGELF

CDR3 length: 12
V gene: TRBV7-7
J gene: .
CDR3 protein: ASSSTSGGGEQY

CDR3 length: 16
V gene: TRBV13
J gene: TRBJ1-4
CDR3 protein: ASSSRTVPSRMDEKLF

CDR3 length: 12
V gene: TRBV18
J gene: TRBJ1-5
CDR3 protein: ASSPTQSNQPQH

CDR3 length: 13
V gene: TRBV18
J gene: TRBJ1-1
CDR3 protein: ASSPRQGSNTEAF

CDR3 length: 11
V gene: TRBV7-3
J gene: TRBJ2-2
CDR3 protein: ASSLSATGELF

CDR3 length: 12
V gene: TRBV25-1
J gene: TRBJ1-1
CDR3 protein: ASSVTGLNTEAF

CDR3 length: 14
V gene: TRBV9
J gene: TRBJ1-2
CDR3 protein: ASSRLGTGFNYGYT

CDR3 length: 14
V gene: TRBV9
J gene: TRBJ1-2
CDR3 protein: ASSVESRGLNYGYT

CDR3 length: 14
V gene: TRBV11-3
J gene: TRBJ2-5
CDR3 protein: ASSDPRDLTEETQY

CDR3 length: 13
V gene: TRBV18
J gene: TRBJ2-7
CDR3 protein: ASSPPDRVLQWQY

CDR3 length: 12
V gene: TRBV6-5
J gene: TRBJ1-6
CDR3 protein: ASSYGQVRSPLH

CDR3 length: 12
V gene: TRBV6-5
J gene: TRBJ1-1
CDR3 protein: ASSRDRGRPEAF

CDR3 length: 11
V gene: TRBV19
J gene: TRBJ1-1
CDR3 protein: ASRARANPEAF

CDR3 length: 11
V gene: TRBV7-6
J gene: TRBJ1-1
CDR3 protein: ASSWDSYTEAF

CDR3 length: 11
V gene: TRBV6-5
J gene: TRBJ1-1
CDR3 protein: ASSYQGITEAF

CDR3 length: 10
V gene: TRBV27
J gene: TRBJ1-1
CDR3 protein: ASSDYRAGEF

CDR3 length: 16
V gene: TRBV4-2
J gene: TRBJ1-3
CDR3 protein: ASSQVGLEGASGNTIY

CDR3 length: 15
V gene: TRBV4-1
J gene: TRBJ1-1
CDR3 protein: ASSLHSQGIGGTEAF

CDR3 length: 13
V gene: TRBV19
J gene: TRBJ1-5
CDR3 protein: ASSIWSGVDQPQH

CDR3 length: 11
V gene: TRBV25-1
J gene: TRBJ2-5
CDR3 protein: ASSDRAIGTQY

CDR3 length: 14
V gene: TRBV9
J gene: TRBJ2-1
CDR3 protein: ASSDSRLAANNEQF

CDR3 length: 12
V gene: TRBV19
J gene: TRBJ2-5
CDR3 protein: ASSIRDSQETQY

CDR3 length: 11
V gene: TRBV7-8
J gene: TRBJ1-2
CDR3 protein: ASRGQGRFGYT

CDR3 length: 15
V gene: TRBV7-9
J gene: TRBJ2-1
CDR3 protein: ASSFSRGLAVGNEQF

CDR3 length: 14
V gene: TRBV13
J gene: TRBJ2-2
CDR3 protein: ASSLGSGGARRELF

CDR3 length: 11
V gene: TRBV7-9
J gene: TRBJ1-2
CDR3 protein: ASSFAASSYYT

CDR3 length: 13
V gene: TRBV7-9
J gene: TRBJ1-2
CDR3 protein: ASSHGGGHHYGYT

CDR3 length: 11
V gene: TRBV11-2
J gene: TRBJ2-3
CDR3 protein: ASSFPSTDTQY

CDR3 length: 12
V gene: TRBV6-5
J gene: TRBJ2-7
CDR3 protein: ASSRTGGSYERY

CDR3 length: 15
V gene: TRBV27
J gene: TRBJ2-5
CDR3 protein: ASSLKASSGIGETQY

CDR3 length: 16
V gene: TRBV12-5
J gene: TRBJ2-2
CDR3 protein: ASGLPIQQGSNTGELF

CDR3 length: 9
V gene: TRBV20-1
J gene: TRBJ2-7
CDR3 protein: SARLNYEQY

CDR3 length: 12
V gene: TRBV2
J gene: TRBJ1-1
CDR3 protein: ASSVGGGDTEAF

CDR3 length: 11
V gene: TRBV6-5
J gene: TRBJ1-1
CDR3 protein: ASSPVPNTEAF

CDR3 length: 8
V gene: TRBV20-1
J gene: TRBJ2-3
CDR3 protein: SASRDTQY

CDR3 length: 11
V gene: TRBV5-1
J gene: TRBJ1-1
CDR3 protein: ASSLGTNTEAF

CDR3 length: 12
V gene: TRBV18
J gene: TRBJ1-5
CDR3 protein: ASSPLTVNQPQH

CDR3 length: 11
V gene: TRBV28
J gene: TRBJ1-2
CDR3 protein: ASSTPRNYGYT

CDR3 length: 13
V gene: TRBV28
J gene: TRBJ1-1
CDR3 protein: ASSSDRGGGTEAF

CDR3 length: 13
V gene: TRBV6-4
J gene: TRBJ2-1
CDR3 protein: ASSVPREAGNEQF

CDR3 length: 13
V gene: TRBV11-3
J gene: TRBJ2-3
CDR3 protein: ASSSGTSSTDTQY

CDR3 length: 11
V gene: TRBV15
J gene: TRBJ2-5
CDR3 protein: ATSRDPGETQY

CDR3 length: 11
V gene: TRBV29-1
J gene: TRBJ2-5
CDR3 protein: SVRGGTQETQY

CDR3 length: 13
V gene: TRBV4-2
J gene: TRBJ1-2
CDR3 protein: ASSQRDRVDYGYT

CDR3 length: 13
V gene: TRBV6-4
J gene: TRBJ2-1
CDR3 protein: ASSDLSSGSNEQF

CDR3 length: 11
V gene: TRBV7-3
J gene: TRBJ1-1
CDR3 protein: ASSPLANTEAF

CDR3 length: 12
V gene: TRBV19
J gene: TRBJ1-1
CDR3 protein: ASSEGGSYTEAF

CDR3 length: 10
V gene: TRBV27
J gene: TRBJ2-1
CDR3 protein: ASSPRNNEQF

CDR3 length: 12
V gene: TRBV28
J gene: TRBJ1-2
CDR3 protein: ASSSGGSNYGYT

CDR3 length: 11
V gene: TRBV7-2
J gene: TRBJ2-7
CDR3 protein: ASSPDRVYEQY

CDR3 length: 16
V gene: TRBV7-9
J gene: TRBJ1-4
CDR3 protein: ASSLVGSGHSPNEKLF

CDR3 length: 20
V gene: TRBV5-1
J gene: TRBJ1-2
CDR3 protein: ASSLGERGGTNRGKGIYGYT

CDR3 length: 15
V gene: TRBV27
J gene: TRBJ2-5
CDR3 protein: ASSRDPLAGGRETQY

CDR3 length: 9
V gene: TRBV20-1
J gene: TRBJ1-1
CDR3 protein: SGRANTEAF